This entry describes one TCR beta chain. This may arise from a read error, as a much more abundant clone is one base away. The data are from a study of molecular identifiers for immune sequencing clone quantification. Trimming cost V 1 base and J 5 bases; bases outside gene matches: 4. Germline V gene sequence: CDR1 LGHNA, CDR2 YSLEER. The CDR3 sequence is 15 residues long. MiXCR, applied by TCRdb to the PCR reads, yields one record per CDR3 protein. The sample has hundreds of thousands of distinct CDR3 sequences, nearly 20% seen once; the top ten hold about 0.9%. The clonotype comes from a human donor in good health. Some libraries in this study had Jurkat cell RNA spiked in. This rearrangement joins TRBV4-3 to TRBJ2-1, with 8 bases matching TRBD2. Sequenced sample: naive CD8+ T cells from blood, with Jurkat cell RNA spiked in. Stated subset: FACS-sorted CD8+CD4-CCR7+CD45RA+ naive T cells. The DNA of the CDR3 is TGCGCCAGCAGCCAAGTAGCGGGAATGAACAATGAGCAGTTCTTC. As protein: CASSQVAGMNNEQFF.